One and the same sample provided the 5 T cell receptor beta chains below, sequenced in a study of CD8 T cells in Susac syndrome (dated 2019 in TCRdb). Library preparation employed the immunoSEQ multiplex PCR assay. RNA was extracted using the RNeasy kit, and about 0.5 to 1 microgram was reverse transcribed with random hexamers. Through fastp at Q25 and MiXCR, TCRdb rebuilt clones from the public reads, retaining in-frame beta chains. Each entry merges the rows of one CDR3 protein and shows their most common DNA and genes. The sample table lists about 180,000 distinct CDR3 sequences, 85% to 95% of them with a count of one. The ten largest account for 0.15% to 0.2% of the sample. The specimen was CD8+ T cells from PBMCs. Receptor source: a human donor with multiple sclerosis.

The rearrangement uses TRBV2 and TRBJ2-5; 8 positions match TRBD2. CDR3 size: 18 residues. Germline V gene data show CDR1 as SNHLY and CDR2 as FYNNEI. J gave up 0 bases and V 3 bases, and 12 bases lay outside the gene matches. CDR3 sequence: CASSEPSGRTRDQETQYF. DNA for the CDR3: TGTGCCAGCAGTGAGCCTAGCGGGCGGACGAGGGACCAAGAGACCCAGTACTTC.

This sequence joins TRBV2 and TRBJ1-2, with D hard to call. Germline lookup yields CDR1 SNHLY and CDR2 FYNNEI. Trimming stripped 11 bases from V and 8 bases from J, with 18 bases between. This CDR3 is built from 12 residues. The CDR3 region is CAGENEVEGYTF. The DNA for the CDR3 is TGTGCCGGAGAGAACGAGGTGGAGGGCTACACCTTC.

The chain uses TRBV29-1 and TRBJ2-2; no definite D call. This CDR3 is built from 11 residues. The V gene's germline CDR1 is SQVTM and CDR2 ANQGSEA. V lost 3 bases to trimming and J lost 4 bases, with 3 bases between them. In nucleotides, the CDR3 is TGCAGCGTTGAGGCCACCGGGGAGCTGTTTTTT. Translating it yields CSVEATGELFF.

The gene calls are TRBV11-2 and TRBJ2-7; D is undetermined. The length of the CDR3 is 14 residues. Germline V gene sequence: CDR1 SGHAT, CDR2 FQNNGV. The ends were cut back, 5 bases at V and 2 bases at J, with 13 bases in the middle. The CDR3 bases are TGTGCCAGCAGCCCTCCAACGGTCCCCTACGAGCAGTACTTC. It codes for CASSPPTVPYEQYF.

The J gene is TRBJ2-7, the V gene TRBV10-3; the D call may be TRBD1 or TRBD2 (5 bases each). The CDR3 is 14 residues long. Germline CDR1 is ENHRY and CDR2 is SYGVKD. The V end lost 4 bases, the J end lost 5 bases, and 15 bases lay between the germline ends. CDR3 nucleotides: TGTGCCATCAGTGGCACGGGGCCGGTGGACGAGCAGTACTTC. Encoded protein: CAISGTGPVDEQYF.